Given below is one TCR beta chain in context. The sample belongs to a study of blood T cell repertoires in COVID-19. For the study at large: Samples came from the United States, Italy and Spain, spanning acute and convalescent COVID-19. PBMCs, B-cell-depleted T cells, or T cells provided the cDNA or gDNA that made up the material.

As handled by the study authors: Reference gene primer amplification in the assay estimated nucleated cell counts. The table came from immunoSEQ multiplex PCR; TCRdb's copy has only in-frame clones and leaves some out. The V and J calls and clone size come from that table; D and trimming were worked out from the DNA. The sample lists under 300,000 clones, about nine tenths occurring once. Germline CDR1 is LNHDA and CDR2 is SQIVND (reference sequence). The CDR3 covers 14 residues. Germline trimming cut 5 bases from V and 7 bases from J; bases unmatched to any gene: 7. This receptor was taken from a young man with COVID-19, enrolled during active disease. Sequencing was performed on peripheral blood. This chain connects TRBV19 to TRBJ2-7; 11 bases are a match to TRBD1. This CDR3 reads CASSFGQGAREQYF. For the CDR3, the DNA is TGTGCCAGTAGTTTTGGACAGGGGGCGAGGGAGCAGTACTTC.